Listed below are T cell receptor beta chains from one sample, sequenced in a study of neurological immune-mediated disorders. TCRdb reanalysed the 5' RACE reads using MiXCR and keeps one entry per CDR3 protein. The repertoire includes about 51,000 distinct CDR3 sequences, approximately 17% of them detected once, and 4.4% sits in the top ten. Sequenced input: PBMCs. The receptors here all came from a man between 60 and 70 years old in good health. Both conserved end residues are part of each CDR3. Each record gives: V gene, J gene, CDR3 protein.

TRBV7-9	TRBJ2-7	CASSPSPYEQYF
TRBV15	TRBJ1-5	CATSRDKGPNQPQHF
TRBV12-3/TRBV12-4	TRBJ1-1	CASSWGRGQLNTEAFF
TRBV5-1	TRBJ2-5	CASSLRTGQETQYF
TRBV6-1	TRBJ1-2	CASSRQGRYGYTF
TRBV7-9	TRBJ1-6	CASSSGGLSLHF
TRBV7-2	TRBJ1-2	CASSLGTGVRGEGYTF
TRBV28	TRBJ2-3	CASSFRDTQYF
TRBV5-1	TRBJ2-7	CASSLEGFGYEQYF
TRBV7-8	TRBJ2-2	CASSPTGGGNTGELFF
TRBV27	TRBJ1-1	CASSLQGWGYTEAFF
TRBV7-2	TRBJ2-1	CASGPPRDEQFF
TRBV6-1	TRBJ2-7	CASSEWSGTDYYEQYF
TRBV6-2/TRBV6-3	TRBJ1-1	CASSNHRADSNTEAFF
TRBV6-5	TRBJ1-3	CASSSGGQGNTIYF
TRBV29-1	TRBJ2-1	CSVEGPPDEQFF
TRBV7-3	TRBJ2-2	CASSPIALGSGELFF
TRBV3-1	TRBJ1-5	CASSHGTGDQPQHF
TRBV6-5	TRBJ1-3	CASSYSGGSGNTIYF
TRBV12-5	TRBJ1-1	CASGLGDRNTEAFF
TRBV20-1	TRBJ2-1	CSANPQDWDNEQFF
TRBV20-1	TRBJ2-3	CSAQQTSGITDTQYF
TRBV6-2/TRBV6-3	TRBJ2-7	CASSWGLTYEQYF
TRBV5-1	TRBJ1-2	CASTENSENYGYTF
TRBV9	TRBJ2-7	CASSVGLAGGPNYEQYF
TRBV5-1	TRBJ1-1	CAGSLAAGMVHTEAFF
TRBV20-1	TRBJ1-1	CSARADSEAFF
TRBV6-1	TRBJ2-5	CASSRAGKETQYF
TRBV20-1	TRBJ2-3	CSARPGLAGGLYTDTQYF
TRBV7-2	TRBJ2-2	CASSFYTVGWELFF
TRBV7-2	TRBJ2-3	CASSLRAVRLAGGTDTQYF
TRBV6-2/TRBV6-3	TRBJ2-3	CASQGGDGDTQYF
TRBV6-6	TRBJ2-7	CASSYSGGRARGYEQYF
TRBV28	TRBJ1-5	CASSPHSGQPQHF
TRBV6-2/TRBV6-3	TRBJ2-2	CASSRTGEGGELFF
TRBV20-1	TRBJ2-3	CSATSGMLDTQYF
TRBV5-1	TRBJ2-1	CASSQAGSSYNEQFF
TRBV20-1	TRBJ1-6	CSASSLTNSPLHF
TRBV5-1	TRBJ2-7	CASSLVPSDQSYEQYF
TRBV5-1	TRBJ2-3	CASSLGAGFTAESTQYF
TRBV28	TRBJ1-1	CASSLQGNTEAFF
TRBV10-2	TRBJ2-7	CASARTSTEQYF
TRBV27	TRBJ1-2	CASKGPPPYGYTF
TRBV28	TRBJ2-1	CASSTPSGGGNYNEQFF
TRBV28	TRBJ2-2	CASCLSGELFF
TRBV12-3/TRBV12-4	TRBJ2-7	CASRSSGRIYEQYF
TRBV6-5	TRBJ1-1	CASSYPVEPRGAFF
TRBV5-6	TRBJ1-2	CASSFYICSASPTGRDYGYTF
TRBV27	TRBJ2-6	CASRLTGLIGLGSGANVLTF
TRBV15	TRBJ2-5	CATSPTSMVTQYF
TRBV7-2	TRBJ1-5	CASSRTGGAKQPQHF
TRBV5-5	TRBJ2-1	CASSYGQFNEQFF
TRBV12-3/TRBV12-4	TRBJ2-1	CASSPDRQHDEQFF
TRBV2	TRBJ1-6	CASIPDSARYNSPLHF
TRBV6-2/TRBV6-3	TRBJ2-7	CASSYYPLYEQYF